These T cell receptor beta chains were read from a single sample in a study of cytotoxic CD8 clonotypes in ibrutinib-treated CLL. Repertoires were generated with immunoSEQ multiplex PCR, while TCRdb's copy carries only in-frame clones and drops some. The table has about 150,000 clones, 76% seen once; the top ten hold around 4.9%. The sequencing used PBMCs, collected after 24 months of ibrutinib treatment. The receptors shown here come from a human donor with chronic lymphocytic leukemia. CDR3s include the opening cysteine and the closing phenylalanine or tryptophan. D genes are given only for firm matches. Clone size is given for some rows only: seen once, a few or many times, or a class if the clone is expanded.

D gene	V gene	clone size	J gene	CDR3 protein	CDR3 DNA
TRBD1	TRBV5-1	NA	TRBJ2-5	CASSRSQGAQETQYF	TGCGCCAGCAGCAGGTCACAGGGGGCACAAGAGACCCAGTACTTC
TRBD2	TRBV11-2	NA	TRBJ2-1	CASRTVAGGDEQFF	TGTGCCAGCAGAACGGTAGCGGGAGGGGATGAGCAGTTCTTC
NA	TRBV7-9	NA	TRBJ2-5	CASSSDLSGLWETQYF	TGTGCCAGCAGCTCCGACCTATCGGGACTCTGGGAGACCCAGTACTTC
NA	TRBV28	NA	TRBJ2-5	CASSPPEGIETQYF	TGTGCCAGCAGTCCCCCGGAGGGGATAGAGACCCAGTACTTC
TRBD2	TRBV2	NA	TRBJ2-7	CASSERAGAYEQYF	TGTGCCAGCAGTGAACGGGCGGGGGCCTACGAGCAGTACTTC
TRBD2	TRBV7-3	NA	TRBJ2-7	CASSSRTAGSYEQYF	TGTGCCAGCAGCTCCCGCACAGCGGGGTCCTACGAGCAGTACTTC
NA	TRBV29-1	NA	TRBJ2-3	CSVGLAGDTQYF	TGCAGCGTTGGGTTGGCCGGAGATACGCAGTATTTT
NA	TRBV11-1	NA	TRBJ2-2	CASSPGMEAGELFF	TGTGCCAGCAGCCCAGGGATGGAAGCCGGGGAGCTGTTTTTT
TRBD2	TRBV5-8	few	TRBJ2-7	CASTVREAAVYEQYF	TGTGCCAGCACCGTGCGGGAGGCAGCCGTCTACGAGCAGTACTTC
NA	TRBV2	NA	TRBJ2-3	CASSADPADTQYF	TGTGCCAGCAGTGCCGACCCGGCGGATACGCAGTATTTT
TRBD2	TRBV27	NA	TRBJ2-2	CASKRSGGSTGELFF	TGTGCCAGCAAGCGCAGCGGGGGTAGCACCGGGGAGCTGTTTTTT
NA	TRBV7-3	NA	TRBJ2-5	CASSLGPQETQYF	TGTGCCAGCAGCCTGGGGCCCCAAGAGACCCAGTACTTC
NA	TRBV5-1	NA	TRBJ2-1	CASSPGAWSEQFF	TGCGCCAGCAGCCCCGGGGCCTGGAGTGAGCAGTTCTTC